This T cell receptor beta chain was sequenced during a study of blood T cell repertoires in COVID-19. Study in general: COVID-19 samples, acute and convalescent, were from the United States, Italy and Spain.

Original data processing: Amplification with reference gene primers provided the estimates of nucleated cell counts. TCRdb keeps only in-frame clones here, not all; method: immunoSEQ multiplex PCR. The D gene and trimming were derived from the DNA, and the V and J assignments and clone size from that table. Among 430,000 or so clones listed, approximately 90% were seen once. Germline CDR1 is SQVTM and CDR2 is ANQGSEA. V lost 4 bases to trimming and J lost 3 bases; unmatched junction nucleotides: 10. The CDR3 covers 15 residues. While infection was still active, Seattle patients were enrolled and then followed longitudinally.

The receptor comes from a man aged 18 to 30 with COVID-19, enrolled during active disease. Sequenced: peripheral blood. The V call is TRBV29-1, the J call TRBJ2-3; TRBD2 aligns across 7 bases. The CDR3: CSVVWRGSGTDTQYF. CDR3 DNA: TGCAGCGTTGTGTGGCGGGGGTCCGGGACAGATACGCAGTATTTT.